The clone carrying this T cell receptor beta chain was found many times. Every patient was untreated before thyroid surgery. The germline CDR1 and CDR2 sequences are SGHVS and FQNEAQ. CDR3 size: 13 residues. The V segment lost 6 bases and the J segment 9 bases; nucleotides outside the gene matches: 5. TCRdb reprocessed the PCR reads via MiXCR. The repertoire holds approximately 40,000 clones, with about 10% as singletons. This sample stems from a study of metastatic and nonmetastatic thyroid tumors. Background on the study: Repertoire comparison spanned blood and tumor or nodule tissue of malignant and benign thyroid patients.

The sequence was obtained from a female donor with papillary thyroid cancer or a benign thyroid nodule (not recorded which). Some clones in this sample may be carry-over from other donors' samples. The source material was blood. The rearrangement links TRBV7-8 to TRBJ1-6; 7 bases fit TRBD1. The CDR3 region is CASRPGGGSPLHF. CDR3 sequence (DNA): TGTGCCAGCAGACCAGGGGGAGGTTCACCCCTCCACTTT.